Given below is one T cell receptor (beta chain) in context. Antigen specificity is unknown. A second about 7 to 12 cycle PCR used barcoded and J-beta primers. Each cDNA molecule received a tag from a template-switch adaptor that had 12 random nucleotides. TCRdb re-called the 5' RACE reads with MiXCR, one entry per CDR3 protein. This table holds about 830,000 distinct CDR3 sequences, around two thirds found once. This entry belongs to a study of blood T cells in healthy people across ages. Regarding the study as a whole: Measured against age, TCR beta diversity per million T cells decreased in a roughly linear manner.

Per germline, CDR1 LGHDT and CDR2 YNNKEL (reference sequence). The ends were cut back, 1 base at V and 4 bases at J, with 19 bases in the middle. The CDR3 is 17 residues long. This sequence was found in a man between 25 and 39 years old in good health. This chain uses TRBV3-1 with TRBJ1-2; D ambiguous. The sequenced sample was blood. This CDR3 is CASSQVDRLSPAYGYTF. In DNA, the CDR3 is TGTGCCAGCAGCCAAGTCGATAGATTAAGCCCTGCCTATGGCTACACCTTC.